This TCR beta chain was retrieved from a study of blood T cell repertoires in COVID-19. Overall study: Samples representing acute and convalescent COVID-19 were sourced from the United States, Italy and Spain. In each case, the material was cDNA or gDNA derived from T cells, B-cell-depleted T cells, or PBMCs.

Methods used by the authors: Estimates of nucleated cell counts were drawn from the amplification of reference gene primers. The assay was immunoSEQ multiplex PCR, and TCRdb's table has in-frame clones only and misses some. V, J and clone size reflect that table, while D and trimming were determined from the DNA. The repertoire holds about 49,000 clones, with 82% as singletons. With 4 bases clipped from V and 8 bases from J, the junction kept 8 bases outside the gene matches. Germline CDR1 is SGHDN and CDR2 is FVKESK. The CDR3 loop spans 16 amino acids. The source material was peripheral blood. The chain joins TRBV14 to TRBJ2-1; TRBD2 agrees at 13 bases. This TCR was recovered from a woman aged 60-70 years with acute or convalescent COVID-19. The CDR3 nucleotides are TGTGCCAGCAGCCCGTCACTAGCGGGGGGGATCGATGAGCAGTTCTTC. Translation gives CASSPSLAGGIDEQFF.